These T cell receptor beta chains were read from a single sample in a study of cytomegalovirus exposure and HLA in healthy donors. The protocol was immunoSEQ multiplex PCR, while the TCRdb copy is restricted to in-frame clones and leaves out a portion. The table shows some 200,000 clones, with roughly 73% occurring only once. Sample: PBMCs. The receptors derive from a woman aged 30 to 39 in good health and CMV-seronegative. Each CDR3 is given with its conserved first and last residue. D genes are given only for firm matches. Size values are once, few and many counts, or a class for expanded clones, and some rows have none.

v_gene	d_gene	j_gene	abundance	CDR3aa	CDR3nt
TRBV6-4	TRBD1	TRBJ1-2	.	CASSADRVGGYGYTF	TGTGCCAGCAGTGCCGACAGGGTTGGTGGATATGGCTACACCTTC
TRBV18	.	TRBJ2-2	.	CASSPQTIGELFF	TGTGCCAGCTCACCACAGACTATCGGGGAGCTGTTTTTT
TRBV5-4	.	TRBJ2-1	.	CASSLGGVGYNEQFF	TGTGCCAGCAGCTTGGGTGGAGTTGGATACAATGAGCAGTTCTTC
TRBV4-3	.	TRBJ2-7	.	CASSQDPRGFLHEQYF	TGCGCCAGCAGCCAAGACCCCAGGGGCTTTTTACACGAGCAGTACTTC
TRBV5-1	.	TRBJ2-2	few	CASSRGENTGELFF	TGCGCCAGCAGCAGGGGCGAGAACACCGGGGAGCTGTTTTTT
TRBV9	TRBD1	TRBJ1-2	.	CASSSTGGAGNGYTF	TGTGCCAGCAGCTCGACAGGGGGCGCGGGAAATGGCTACACCTTC
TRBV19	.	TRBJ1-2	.	CASSFRDYGYTF	TGTGCCAGTAGTTTCAGGGACTATGGCTACACCTTC
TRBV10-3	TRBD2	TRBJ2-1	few	CAISGTSGRYNEQFF	TGTGCCATCAGTGGGACTAGCGGGAGATACAATGAGCAGTTCTTC
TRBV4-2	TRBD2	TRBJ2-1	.	CASSQVLLAGFNEQFF	TGTGCCAGCAGCCAAGTCCTACTAGCGGGGTTCAATGAGCAGTTCTTC
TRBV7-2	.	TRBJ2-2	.	CASILTGGTGELFF	TGTGCCAGCATCCTGACCGGGGGAACCGGGGAGCTGTTTTTT
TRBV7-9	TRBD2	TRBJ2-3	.	CASSPGLAGTNTQYF	TGTGCCAGCAGCCCGGGCCTAGCAGGGACTAATACGCAGTATTTT
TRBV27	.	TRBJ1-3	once	CASSLFGSGNTIYF	TGTGCCAGCAGTTTATTCGGCTCTGGAAACACCATATATTTT
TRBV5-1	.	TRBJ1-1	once	CASSFEGRTEAFF	TGCGCCAGCAGCTTCGAAGGGAGGACTGAAGCTTTCTTT
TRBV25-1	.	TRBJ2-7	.	CASSLQGYEQYF	TGTGCCAGCAGTTTACAGGGCTACGAGCAGTACTTC
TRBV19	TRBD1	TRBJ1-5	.	CASSRTGLNQPQHF	TGTGCCAGTAGTCGGACAGGCCTAAATCAGCCCCAGCATTTT
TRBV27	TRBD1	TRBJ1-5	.	CASSSGQGGQPQHF	TGTGCCAGCAGTTCGGGACAGGGGGGTCAGCCCCAGCATTTT
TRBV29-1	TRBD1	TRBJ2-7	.	CSVGQGDSYEQYF	TGCAGCGTGGGACAGGGGGACTCCTACGAGCAGTACTTC
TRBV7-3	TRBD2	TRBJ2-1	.	CASSLLAGEIYNEQFF	TGTGCCAGCAGCCTCTTAGCGGGAGAAATATACAATGAGCAGTTCTTC
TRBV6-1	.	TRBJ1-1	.	CASSEGTKNTEAFF	TGTGCCAGCAGTGAAGGGACAAAGAACACTGAAGCTTTCTTT
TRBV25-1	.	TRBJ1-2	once	CASSPEGYTF	TGTGCCAGCAGCCCGGAGGGCTACACCTTC
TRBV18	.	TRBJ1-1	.	CASSPPGLGGTEAFF	TGTGCCAGCTCACCACCGGGCTTGGGGGGGACTGAAGCTTTCTTT
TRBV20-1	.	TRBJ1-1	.	CSARNTEAFF	TGCAGTGCCCGGAACACTGAAGCTTTCTTT
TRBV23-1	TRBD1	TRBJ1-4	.	CASSPSHPGQSNEKLFF	TGCGCCAGCAGTCCCTCACACCCGGGACAGAGTAATGAAAAACTGTTTTTT
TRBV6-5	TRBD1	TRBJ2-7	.	CASSFRTGLTYEQYF	TGTGCCAGCAGTTTCCGGACAGGCCTCACCTACGAGCAGTACTTC
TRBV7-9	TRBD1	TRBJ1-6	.	CASSLGQGGNSPLHF	TGTGCCAGCAGCCTCGGACAGGGGGGAAATTCACCCCTCCACTTT
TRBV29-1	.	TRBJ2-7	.	CSVGGGEQGAYEQYF	TGCAGCGTTGGGGGGGGTGAGCAGGGGGCATACGAGCAGTACTTC
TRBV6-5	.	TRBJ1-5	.	CASSYLPGNQPQHF	TGTGCCAGCAGTTACTTACCGGGCAATCAGCCCCAGCATTTT
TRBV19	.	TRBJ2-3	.	CASSIGGLSDTQYF	TGTGCCAGTAGTATCGGGGGTCTCTCGGATACGCAGTATTTT
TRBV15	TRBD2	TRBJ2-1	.	CATSRVAGGGYNEQFF	TGTGCCACCAGCAGAGTAGCGGGAGGTGGGTACAATGAGCAGTTCTTC
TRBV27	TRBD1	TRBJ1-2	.	CASSDRDRGFNYGYTF	TGTGCCAGCAGCGACCGGGACAGGGGGTTTAACTATGGCTACACCTTC
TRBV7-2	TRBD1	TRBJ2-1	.	CASSLGDRTISYNEQFF	TGTGCCAGCAGCTTAGGGGACAGGACGATCTCCTACAATGAGCAGTTCTTC
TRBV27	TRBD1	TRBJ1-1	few	CASRQGTEAFF	TGTGCCAGCAGACAGGGGACTGAAGCTTTCTTT
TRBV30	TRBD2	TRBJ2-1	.	CAWDSGRTLYNEQFF	TGTGCCTGGGATAGCGGGAGGACGTTGTACAATGAGCAGTTCTTC
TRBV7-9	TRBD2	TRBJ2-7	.	CASSRGDGREQYF	TGTGCCAGCAGCCGGGGGGATGGGCGCGAGCAGTACTTC
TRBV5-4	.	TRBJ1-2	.	CASSAPGYYGYTF	TGTGCCAGCTCTGCGCCCGGTTACTATGGCTACACCTTC
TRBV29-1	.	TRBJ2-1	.	CSVENTYNEQFF	TGCAGCGTTGAGAACACATACAATGAGCAGTTCTTC
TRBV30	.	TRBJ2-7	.	CAWSGGSSYEQYF	TGTGCCTGGAGTGGCGGTAGCTCCTACGAGCAGTACTTC
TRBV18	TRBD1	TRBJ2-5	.	CASSPGTGGQETQYF	TGTGCCAGCTCACCAGGGACAGGGGGCCAAGAGACCCAGTACTTC
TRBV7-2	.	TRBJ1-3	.	CASSRLTSSGNTIYF	TGTGCCAGCAGCCGTTTAACGAGCTCTGGAAACACCATATATTTT
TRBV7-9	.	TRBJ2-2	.	CASSSVGGRNTGELFF	TGTGCCAGCAGTTCGGTCGGGGGAAGGAACACCGGGGAGCTGTTTTTT